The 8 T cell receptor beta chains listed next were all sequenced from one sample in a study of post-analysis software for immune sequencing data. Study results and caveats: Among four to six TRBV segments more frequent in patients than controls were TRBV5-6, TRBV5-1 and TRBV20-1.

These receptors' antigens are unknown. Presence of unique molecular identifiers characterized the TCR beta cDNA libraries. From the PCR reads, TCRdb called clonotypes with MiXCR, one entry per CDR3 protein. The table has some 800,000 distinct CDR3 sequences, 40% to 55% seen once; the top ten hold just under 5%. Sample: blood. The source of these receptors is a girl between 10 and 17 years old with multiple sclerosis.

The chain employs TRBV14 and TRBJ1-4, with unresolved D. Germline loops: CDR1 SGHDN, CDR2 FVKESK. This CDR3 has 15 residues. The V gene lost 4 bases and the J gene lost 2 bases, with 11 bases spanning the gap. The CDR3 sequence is CASSPVGGTNEKLFF. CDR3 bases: TGTGCCAGCAGCCCTGTTGGAGGTACTAATGAAAAACTGTTTTTT.

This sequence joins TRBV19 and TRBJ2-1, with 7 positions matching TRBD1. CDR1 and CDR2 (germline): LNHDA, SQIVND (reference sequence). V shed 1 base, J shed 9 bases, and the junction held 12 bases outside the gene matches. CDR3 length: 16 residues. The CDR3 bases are TGTGCCAGTAGTATAGTTGGAGGACTCAGGGGGTTTGAGCAGTTCTTC. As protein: CASSIVGGLRGFEQFF.

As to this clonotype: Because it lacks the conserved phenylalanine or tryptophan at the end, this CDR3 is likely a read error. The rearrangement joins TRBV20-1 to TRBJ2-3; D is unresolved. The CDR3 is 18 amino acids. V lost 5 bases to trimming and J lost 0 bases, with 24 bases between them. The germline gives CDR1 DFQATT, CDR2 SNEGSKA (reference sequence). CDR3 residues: CSAPLSYPPRASTDTQYY. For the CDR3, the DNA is TGCAGTGCTCCCCTCTCCTATCCTCCTCGAGCTAGCACAGATACGCAGTATTAT.

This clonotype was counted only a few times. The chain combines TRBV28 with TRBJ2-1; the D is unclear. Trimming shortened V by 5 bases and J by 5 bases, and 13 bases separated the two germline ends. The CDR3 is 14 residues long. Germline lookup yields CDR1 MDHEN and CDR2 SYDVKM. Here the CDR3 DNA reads TGTGCCAGCAGTCAACTTAGTGGGGACAATGAGCAGTTCTTC. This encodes CASSQLSGDNEQFF.

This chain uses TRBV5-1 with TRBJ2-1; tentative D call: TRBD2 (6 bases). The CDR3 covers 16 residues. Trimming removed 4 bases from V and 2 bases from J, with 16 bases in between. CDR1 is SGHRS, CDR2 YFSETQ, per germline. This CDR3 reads CASSGAGTGAYNEQFF. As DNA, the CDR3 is TGCGCCAGCAGCGGCGCAGGGACTGGAGCCTACAATGAGCAGTTCTTC.

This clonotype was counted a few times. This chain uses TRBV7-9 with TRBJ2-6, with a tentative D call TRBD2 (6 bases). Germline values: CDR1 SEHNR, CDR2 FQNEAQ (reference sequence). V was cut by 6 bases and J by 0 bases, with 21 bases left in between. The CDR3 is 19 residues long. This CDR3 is CASRHLPGLKNSGANVLTF. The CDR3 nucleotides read TGTGCCAGCAGACACCTACCGGGACTCAAGAACTCTGGGGCCAACGTCCTGACTTTC. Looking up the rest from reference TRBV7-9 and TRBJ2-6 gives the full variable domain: DTGVSQNPRHKITKRGQNVTFRCDPISEHNRLYWYRQTLGQGPEFLTYFQNEAQLEKSRLLSDRFSAERPKGSFSTLEIQRTEQGDSAMYLCASRHLPGLKNSGANVLTFGAGSRLTVL.

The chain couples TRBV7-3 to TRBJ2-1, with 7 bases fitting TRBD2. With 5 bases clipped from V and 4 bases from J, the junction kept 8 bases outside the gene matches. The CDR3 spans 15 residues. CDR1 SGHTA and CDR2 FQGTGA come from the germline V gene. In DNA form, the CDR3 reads TGTGCCAGCAGCCAACTCGGGGGGAATTACAATGAGCAGTTCTTC. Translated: CASSQLGGNYNEQFF.

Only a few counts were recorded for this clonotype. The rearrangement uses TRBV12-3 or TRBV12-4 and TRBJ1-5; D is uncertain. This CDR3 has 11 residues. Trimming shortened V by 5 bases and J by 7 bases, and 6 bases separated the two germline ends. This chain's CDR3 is CASSAGQPQHF. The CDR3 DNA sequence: TGTGCCAGCAGTGCTGGGCAGCCCCAGCATTTT.